The source of this T cell receptor beta chain is a study of blood T cell repertoires in COVID-19. At the level of the study: Material from acute and convalescent COVID-19 was sourced from the United States, Italy and Spain. Sample material is recorded as cDNA or gDNA derived from T cells, B-cell-depleted T cells, or PBMCs.

The CDR3 has 16 amino acids. J was trimmed by 8 bases and V by 1 base; bases with no gene match: 8. Germline V lookup: CDR1 LNHNV, CDR2 YYDKDF (reference sequence). Authors' methods: Reference gene primer amplification yielded estimated nucleated cell counts. Clones were read by immunoSEQ multiplex PCR, and TCRdb kept only the in-frame ones, dropping some. V and J calls plus clone size are reproduced from that table; the DNA served to infer D and trimming. The table has roughly 300,000 clones, around 85% seen once. The clonotype was recovered from a human donor with COVID-19, enrolled during active disease. The donor label of this sample is uncertain. The chain employs TRBV15 and TRBJ1-4; TRBD1 matches 9 bases. Sequenced material: peripheral blood. CDR3 in DNA: TGTGCCACCAGCAGAGGCACCGGGACAGGGATAGAAAAACTGTTTTTT. Translation: CATSRGTGTGIEKLFF.